This TCR beta chain was recovered during a study of blood T cell repertoires in COVID-19. In the study overall: PBMCs, B-cell-depleted T cells, or T cells were the source of the cDNA or gDNA that made up the material.

V was shortened by 6 bases and J by 2 bases, with 14 bases between the two germline ends. The CDR3 has 14 residues. Per the germline V gene, CDR1 is MDHEN and CDR2 is SYDVKM. A single count supports this clone. Measured with immunoSEQ multiplex PCR; TCRdb has only the in-frame clones, and not every one. The repertoire includes 74,000 or so clones, around 89% of them detected once, and approximately 2.9% sits in the top ten. Sequenced: peripheral blood. The clonotype comes from a man aged 50 or older with acute or convalescent COVID-19. V gene TRBV28 combines with J gene TRBJ2-7; D gene uncertain. The CDR3 loop is CASSAPPSTYEQYF. Written as DNA, the CDR3 is TGTGCCAGCAGCGCGCCCCCGTCCACCTACGAGCAGTACTTC.